These 27 T cell receptor beta chains originate from one sample sequenced in a study of blood T cell repertoires in COVID-19. Clones were sequenced by immunoSEQ multiplex PCR, and TCRdb holds only the in-frame ones, with some missing. The sample holds about 150,000 clones, around 80% seen once. Specimen: peripheral blood. These receptors came from a woman in her seventies who had recovered from COVID-19.

The rearrangement links TRBV18 to TRBJ2-1, with 7 bases aligning to TRBD2. The germline V gene has CDR1 KGHSH and CDR2 LQKENI. CDR3 length equals 16 residues. With 3 bases clipped from V and 9 bases from J, the junction kept 14 bases outside the gene matches. In DNA form, the CDR3 reads TGTGCCAGCTCACCCAGGACTAGGCGGTTGGACCCTGAGCAGTTCTTC. It yields the protein CASSPRTRRLDPEQFF.

This clone was detected a few times. This rearrangement joins TRBV18 to TRBJ1-1, with D possibly matching TRBD1 (5 bases). Germline V lookup: CDR1 KGHSH, CDR2 LQKENI. Trimming cost V 2 bases and J 8 bases, with 12 bases left between them. CDR3 length: 13 residues. CDR3 loop: CASSPWAGPEAFF. DNA for the CDR3: TGTGCCAGCTCACCATGGGCGGGACCCGAAGCTTTCTTT.

The J gene is TRBJ2-7, the V gene TRBV27; D may be TRBD1 (7 bases). Germline V gene lookup returns CDR1 MNHEY and CDR2 SMNVEV (reference sequence). CDR3 length equals 15 residues. Trimming removed 5 bases from V and 1 base from J, with 15 bases in between. The CDR3 DNA reads TGTGCCAGCAGTGGAGGGGGCAGGCCGTCCTACGAGCAGTACTTC. This sequence encodes CASSGGGRPSYEQYF.

The rearrangement links TRBV5-1 to TRBJ1-1, with D possibly being TRBD1 (5 bases). This CDR3 comprises 14 residues. With 0 bases removed from V and 3 bases from J, the gap between germline ends came to 9 bases. Per the germline V gene, CDR1 is SGHRS and CDR2 is YFSETQ. The DNA of the CDR3 is TGCGCCAGCAGCTTGGACGGGGGTTACACTGAAGCTTTCTTT. This translates into CASSLDGGYTEAFF.

This rearrangement joins TRBV5-1 to TRBJ1-6; 9 bases map to TRBD1. The CDR3 is made up of 16 amino acids. Trimming removed 4 bases from V and 7 bases from J; junction bases left unmatched: 9. Germline V CDR1 and CDR2: SGHRS, YFSETQ. The CDR3 sequence: CASSPGTGTLNSPLHF. Here the CDR3 DNA reads TGCGCCAGCAGCCCGGGGACAGGGACTTTGAATTCACCCCTCCACTTT.

In DNA form, the CDR3 reads TGCGCCAGCAGCCCTAGATACACCCGGACTAGCGGGTACGAGCAGTACTTC. Translating gives CASSPRYTRTSGYEQYF. The rearrangement uses TRBV4-1 and TRBJ2-7; 11 positions agree with TRBD2. With 4 bases clipped from V and 4 bases from J, the junction kept 12 bases outside the gene matches. Germline lookup yields CDR1 MGHRA and CDR2 YSYEKL. The CDR3 extends over 17 amino acids.

The chain employs TRBV4-2 and TRBJ2-1, with a weak D call TRBD2 (7 bases). V was cut by 0 bases and J by 0 bases, with 18 bases left in between. The CDR3 has 19 residues. Germline V gene sequence: CDR1 LGHNA, CDR2 YNFKEQ. The CDR3 nucleotides are TGTGCCAGCAGCCAAGATCTGGGGGCTAGCGGAAACTCCTACAATGAGCAGTTCTTC. It codes for CASSQDLGASGNSYNEQFF.

This rearrangement joins TRBV5-1 to TRBJ2-7; a possible D gene is TRBD2 (7 bases). Germline CDR1 is SGHRS and CDR2 is YFSETQ. The ends were cut back, 3 bases at V and 0 bases at J, with 22 bases in the middle. The CDR3 length is 18 residues. CDR3 DNA: TGCGCCAGCAGCTCAACCATCGGGGGGCAGCCACGCTCCTACGAGCAGTACTTC. The encoded protein is CASSSTIGGQPRSYEQYF.

CDR3 in DNA: TGTGCCAGCAAGCCCGGGTCAGGGGACATTCAGTACTTC. Translating gives CASKPGSGDIQYF. This chain uses TRBV7-2 with TRBJ2-4; D perhaps matches TRBD1 (6 bases). V lost 7 bases and J lost 8, with 15 bases in between. The CDR3 length is 13 residues. Germline V CDR1 and CDR2: SGHTA, FQGNSA. Combining the CDR3 with reference TRBV7-2 and TRBJ2-4 gives the whole variable domain GAGVSQSPSNKVTEKGKDVELRCDPISGHTALYWYRQSLGQGLEFLIYFQGNSAPDKSGLPSDRFSAERTGGSVSTLTIQRTQQEDSAVYLCASKPGSGDIQYFGAGTRLSVL.

The rearrangement links TRBV6-5 to TRBJ1-1; no clear D gene. The CDR3 totals 13 residues. V was trimmed by 2 bases and J by 8 bases, leaving 12 bases between them. Germline V lookup: CDR1 MNHEY, CDR2 SVGAGI. CDR3 in amino acids: CASSYRRAAEAFF. The CDR3 nucleotides are TGTGCCAGCAGTTACCGGAGGGCGGCGGAAGCTTTCTTT.

The chain has TRBV15 and TRBJ1-2, with no clear D. The CDR3 covers 13 residues. Germline V gene lookup returns CDR1 LNHNV and CDR2 YYDKDF (reference sequence). Trimming removed 4 bases at V and 4 bases at J, with 10 bases between. The CDR3: CATSTGEGYGYTF. As DNA, the CDR3 is TGTGCCACCAGCACCGGGGAGGGCTATGGCTACACCTTC. Supplemented by reference TRBV15 and TRBJ1-2, the full variable domain reads DAMVIQNPRYQVTQFGKPVTLSCSQTLNHNVMYWYQQKSSQAPKLLFHYYDKDFNNEADTPDNFQSRRPNTSFCFLDIRSPGLGDTAMYLCATSTGEGYGYTFGSGTRLTVV.

The V and J genes are TRBV14 and TRBJ2-5, with TRBD1 as a possible D gene (6 bases). Trimming pared 5 bases from V and 5 bases from J, leaving 15 bases between. Germline V CDR1 and CDR2: SGHDN, FVKESK. CDR3 length: 14 amino acids. The CDR3 loop is CASSYRQAWETQYF. CDR3 sequence (DNA): TGTGCCAGCAGCTACAGACAGGCATGGGAGACCCAGTACTTC.

This sequence joins TRBV5-3 and TRBJ2-5, with D perhaps matching TRBD2 (6 bases). TRBV5-3 is treated as an ORF (open reading frame) with a function not yet certain. This CDR3 comprises 13 residues. Trimming shortened V by 4 bases and J by 5 bases, and 12 bases separated the two germline ends. The CDR3 sequence: CARSPSGRETQYF. CDR3 DNA sequence: TGTGCCAGAAGCCCCAGCGGGCGGGAGACCCAGTACTTC.

The genes are TRBV10-3 and TRBJ1-1; D possibly corresponds to TRBD1 (6 bases). Between the trimmed V and J ends, which lost 0 bases and 0 bases, there was a span of 14 bases. In germline, CDR1 is ENHRY, CDR2 SYGVKD. This CDR3 region has 17 residues. This CDR3 is CAISESRQGPMNTEAFF. In DNA, the CDR3 is TGTGCCATCAGTGAGTCGCGGCAGGGGCCTATGAACACTGAAGCTTTCTTT.

This clone has more than one count but fewer than ten. The chain is built from TRBV5-5 and TRBJ2-1; 10 bases line up with TRBD2. Germline loops: CDR1 SGHKS, CDR2 YYEKEE (reference sequence). J gave up 0 bases and V 4 bases, and 7 bases lay outside the gene matches. The CDR3 runs 17 residues. CDR3 DNA sequence: TGTGCCAGCAGCACTTTTAGCGGGAGGAGCTCCTACAATGAGCAGTTCTTC. As protein: CASSTFSGRSSYNEQFF.

The sample holds one count of this clone. The rearrangement links TRBV5-1 to TRBJ2-4, with 8 nucleotides matching TRBD2. J gave up 2 bases and V 3 bases, and 16 bases lay outside the gene matches. Germline V gives CDR1 SGHRS, CDR2 YFSETQ. This CDR3 spans 19 amino acids. CDR3 DNA: TGCGCCAGCAGCTCCCCGCGGGAGGTGGTAAGAAAAACCAAAAACATTCAGTACTTC. The encoded protein is CASSSPREVVRKTKNIQYF.

V usage is TRBV28 and J usage is TRBJ1-5; 7 nucleotides agree with TRBD1. V shed 7 bases, J shed 15 bases, and the junction held 12 bases outside the gene matches. The CDR3 sequence is 12 residues long. CDR1 and CDR2 (germline): MDHEN, SYDVKM. CDR3 in DNA: TGTGCCAGCACCAAAGAGGGGACAGAAATGCATTTT. It is translated as CASTKEGTEMHF.

The V gene is TRBV3-1 (or the pseudogene TRBV3-2), the J gene TRBJ1-2, with 7 bases that match TRBD1. The CDR3 covers 16 residues. Germline CDR1 LGHDT, CDR2 YNNKEL (reference sequence). V shed 0 bases, J shed 6 bases, and the junction held 10 bases outside the gene matches. CDR3 sequence (DNA): TGTGCCAGCAGCCAAGAAGGGGGCCGATCCCCAGATGGCTACACCTTC. It translates to CASSQEGGRSPDGYTF.

The chain is built from TRBV12-3 or TRBV12-4 and TRBJ2-7; no firm D call. V lost 2 bases to trimming and J lost 0 bases, with 5 bases between them. The CDR3 loop spans 13 amino acids. This chain's CDR3 is CASSLPHSYEQYF. The CDR3 nucleotides are TGTGCCAGCAGTTTACCCCACTCCTACGAGCAGTACTTC.

The gene calls are TRBV18 and TRBJ2-7, with D hard to call. The CDR3 runs to 15 residues. From germline, CDR1 is KGHSH and CDR2 LQKENI. Trimming cost V 6 bases and J 6 bases, with 21 bases left between them. CDR3 protein: CASSDRRLGTSEQYF. Here the CDR3 DNA reads TGTGCCAGCTCCGACCGCCGATTGGGCACCAGCGAGCAGTACTTC.

The chain uses TRBV29-1 and TRBJ2-7; TRBD2 matches 8 bases. The CDR3 runs 13 residues. The ends lost 2 bases at V and 9 bases at J; junction bases unmatched: 9. Per germline, CDR1 SQVTM and CDR2 ANQGSEA. CDR3 bases: TGCAGCGTTGAACGCGGGGCGGGAGGAGGGCAGTACTTC. The encoded protein is CSVERGAGGGQYF.

This sequence joins TRBV11-3 and TRBJ2-3; 11 nucleotides agree with TRBD2. The germline V gene encodes CDR1 SGHNT and CDR2 YENEEA. The CDR3 contains 15 residues. V was pared by 5 bases and J by 0 bases, with 1 base of the junction left unmatched. The CDR3 loop reads CASSPSGRSTDTQYF. DNA of the CDR3: TGTGCCAGCAGCCCTAGCGGGAGGAGCACAGATACGCAGTATTTT.

The V gene is TRBV5-1, the J gene TRBJ2-3, with a possible D match to TRBD1 (6 bases). Trimming took off 4 bases at V and 8 bases at J, with 17 bases between the two ends. The germline V gene has CDR1 SGHRS and CDR2 YFSETQ. The CDR3 consists of 14 residues. CDR3 DNA sequence: TGCGCCAGCAGCCCCACAGGGTTGGACGGTACGCAGTATTTT. This translates into CASSPTGLDGTQYF.

J is TRBJ2-5 and V is TRBV15; the match to TRBD2 covers 13 bases. The CDR3 is made up of 19 amino acids. After removal of 2 bases from V and 0 bases from J, the junction contained 9 bases not matched to a gene. Germline assignment: CDR1 LNHNV and CDR2 YYDKDF (reference sequence). This CDR3 reads CATSRTVPGTSGNQETQYF. The CDR3 region has the DNA TGTGCCACCAGCAGAACCGTCCCCGGGACTAGCGGGAACCAAGAGACCCAGTACTTC.

The CDR3 region has the DNA TGTGCCAGCAGCGCCTTGTCCGGGACTAACTATGGCTACACCTTC. It specifies CASSALSGTNYGYTF. This chain connects TRBV9 to TRBJ1-2; D gene uncertain. The CDR3 runs 15 residues. Between the trimmed V and J ends, which lost 3 bases and 0 bases, there was a span of 12 bases. CDR1 SGDLS and CDR2 YYNGEE come from the germline V gene.

The chain links TRBV7-6 to TRBJ2-7, with 9 bases fitting TRBD1. The trim removed 3 bases at V and 0 bases at J, leaving 12 bases unmatched. Germline loops: CDR1 SGHVS, CDR2 FNYEAQ. This CDR3 region has 18 residues. The CDR3 region has the DNA TGTGCCAGCAGCTTTATCTGGGGGGGACAGGGTAACTCCTACGAGCAGTACTTC. Its protein is CASSFIWGGQGNSYEQYF.

The chain is built from TRBV18 and TRBJ2-3; 7 nucleotides align to TRBD1. CDR1 and CDR2 (germline): KGHSH, LQKENI. CDR3 length equals 14 residues. After removal of 5 bases from V and 1 base from J, the junction contained 3 bases not matched to a gene. In DNA form, the CDR3 reads TGTGCCAGCTCAAGTGGACAGGGCACAGATACGCAGTATTTT. Amino acids: CASSSGQGTDTQYF.